The sequence of this T cell receptor (beta chain) was determined in a study of persistence of HIV-infected CD4 T cells. Study overall: Suppressive ART had lasted a median of roughly eight years.

On this clone itself: The antigen is undetermined.

Study findings and constraints: TCR analyses could not target the rare provirus-carrying CMV-responding cells. TCRbeta richness was lower in CMV- and Gag-responding cells than in anti-CD3/anti-CD28-responding cells. Antigen-responding cells were enriched for degenerate expanded CDR3beta sequences.

Sequencing used immunoSEQ version 4 in survey mode. Sequencing used immunoSEQ multiplex PCR; TCRdb keeps in-frame clones, though not all of them. Here the sample spans 30,000 to 40,000 clones, 75% to 85% being singletons. Cells were stimulated with overlapping HIV-1 Gag 15-mer peptides. CD40L-negative CD69-negative CD45RO-high memory CD4+ T cells were sorted as populations depleted of antigen-responding cells. The CDR3 runs 14 residues. V gave up 3 bases and J gave up 1 base, with 10 bases separating them. Germline-derived CDR1 and CDR2 are SGDLS and YYNGEE. The specimen was CD4+ T cells sorted from PBMCs after approximately 19-hour stimulation, collected from a patient who received antiretroviral therapy. The V gene is TRBV9, the J gene TRBJ1-1; the D is unclear. This receptor was obtained from an adult woman with HIV who was CMV-seropositive. The CDR3 DNA sequence: TGTGCCAGCAGCGCTGACCGACGGAACACTGAAGCTTTCTTT. Protein: CASSADRRNTEAFF.